The present TCR beta chain was sequenced within a study of beta chain features in type 1 diabetes. The overall study: Cell yields, gender and age were similar in healthy donors and patients. Sorted cell examination encompassed approximately 98,000,000 cells across all samples. Study-wide results and limits: A closer apparent resemblance between naive, central memory and Treg TCRB repertoires was seen in patients than in healthy donors.

This clone was seen a handful of times. The antigen remains unidentified. TCRB transcripts that were expressed got sequenced, as all of the isolated RNA had been reverse transcribed. The assay was immunoSEQ multiplex PCR, and TCRdb's table has in-frame clones only and misses some. The repertoire holds 150,000 to 200,000 clones, with less than 9.5% as singletons. This CDR3 comprises 13 residues. Trimming stripped 5 bases from V and 6 bases from J, with 14 bases between. The germline V gene has CDR1 SGHTA and CDR2 FQGNSA. What was sequenced was central memory CD4+ T cells from blood. This clonotype was obtained from a woman between 18 and 30 years old in good health. The chain has TRBV7-2 and TRBJ2-7; D may be TRBD1 (5 bases). The CDR3 loop reads CASSPEQGFEQYF. CDR3 nucleotide sequence: TGTGCCAGCAGCCCGGAGCAGGGTTTCGAGCAGTACTTC.